The 18 T cell receptor beta chains reported below all come from one sample, sequenced in a study of technical replicates of blood from a few donors. Profiled with immunoSEQ multiplex PCR; TCRdb holds only in-frame clones, not every one. This sample has about 84,000 clones, with 97% found just once. Specimen: T cells isolated from PBMCs. Receptors originate from a human donor in good health.

The rearrangement uses TRBV13 and TRBJ2-4; tentative D call: TRBD1 (6 bases). Per the germline V gene, CDR1 is PRHDT and CDR2 is FYEKMQ (reference sequence). With 5 bases removed from V and 0 bases from J, the gap between germline ends came to 11 bases. The CDR3 has 15 residues. DNA for the CDR3: TGTGCCAGCAGCCCGACAGGACTAGCCAAAAACATTCAGTACTTC. This gives the protein CASSPTGLAKNIQYF.

The chain has TRBV6-1 and TRBJ1-1; unclear D gene. CDR1 is MNHNS and CDR2 is SASEGT in the germline V gene. V was shortened by 2 bases and J by 5 bases, with 15 bases between the two germline ends. CDR3 size: 15 residues. The CDR3 nucleotides are TGTGCCAGCAGTGAATGGGTGTCAGGAGGGACTGAAGCTTTCTTT. Its protein is CASSEWVSGGTEAFF.

This clone was seen just once. The V and J genes are TRBV6-1 and TRBJ1-5; D uncertain. This CDR3 is built from 13 residues. V was pared by 4 bases and J by 4 bases, with 8 bases between. Per germline, CDR1 MNHNS and CDR2 SASEGT. In DNA, the CDR3 is TGTGCCAGCAGTGTATTGAGTAATCAGCCCCAGCATTTT. As protein: CASSVLSNQPQHF.

A word on this clone: The germline gene is not matched at one end of the junction; a read error may be the cause. This sequence joins TRBV20-1 and TRBJ2-1; D is perhaps TRBD1 (5 bases). The CDR3 has 11 residues. Germline CDR1 is DFQATT and CDR2 is SNEGSKA (reference sequence). For the CDR3, the DNA is TGCAGTGCTAGAGATAGCTCAGGGTCGCTCTTC. Translation: CSARDSSGSLF.

The rearrangement links TRBV9 to TRBJ1-2, with 9 bases fitting TRBD1. The J segment lost 4 bases and the V segment lost 3 bases, leaving 7 bases of the junction unmatched. The CDR3 length is 15 residues. CDR1 is SGDLS and CDR2 is YYNGEE in the germline V gene. CDR3 in DNA: TGTGCCAGCAGCGCCGGGACAGGGTTCGGCTATGGCTACACCTTC. This encodes CASSAGTGFGYGYTF.

This clone has a single count. The rearrangement joins TRBV11-2 to TRBJ2-2; 7 bases are a match to TRBD1. The trim removed 5 bases at V and 3 bases at J, leaving 6 bases unmatched. This CDR3 is built from 15 residues. Germline values: CDR1 SGHAT, CDR2 FQNNGV. CDR3 in DNA: TGTGCCAGCAGCCCCGACAGGGTCGACACCGGGGAGCTGTTTTTT. Its protein product is CASSPDRVDTGELFF.

The chain uses TRBV7-2 and TRBJ1-1; D may be TRBD1 (6 bases). The V gene's germline CDR1 is SGHTA and CDR2 FQGNSA. The CDR3 has 15 amino acids. V was pared by 3 bases and J by 14 bases, with 25 bases between. The DNA of the CDR3 is TGTGCCAGCAGCTTGAAAGCGGGGGGCTCCGCGAGGGAATTCTTT. This translates into CASSLKAGGSAREFF.

The rearrangement joins TRBV28 to TRBJ2-3; D is perhaps TRBD2 (5 bases). Per the germline V gene, CDR1 is MDHEN and CDR2 is SYDVKM. This CDR3 is built from 14 residues. Deletions cut 6 bases from V and 5 bases from J, with 15 bases between. The CDR3 protein is CASRPRGGIDTQYF. For the CDR3, the DNA is TGTGCCAGCAGGCCACGGGGTGGGATAGATACGCAGTATTTT.

This CDR3 is CASSYSGRDRIIYNSPLHF. CDR3 DNA sequence: TGTGCCAGCAGTTATTCGGGTCGGGACAGAATAATCTATAATTCACCCCTCCACTTT. The chain recombines TRBV6-9 with TRBJ1-6; 7 positions match TRBD1. The CDR3 extends over 19 amino acids. Germline lookup yields CDR1 MNHGY and CDR2 SVAAGI. V was clipped by 0 bases and J by 3 bases; unmatched bases: 11.

On this clone: A junction end diverges from the germline sequence, so it may reflect a read error. V usage is TRBV5-1 and J usage is TRBJ2-1, with TRBD2 identical over 13 bases. Germline V gene data show CDR1 as SGHRS and CDR2 as YFSETQ. This CDR3 contains 18 residues. CDR3 in DNA: TGCGCCAGCAACTTGGACTCACTAGCGGGAGGGCGGTACAATGAGCAGTTCTTC. It specifies CASNLDSLAGGRYNEQFF.

The V and J genes are TRBV11-1 and TRBJ2-3, with unresolved D. The germline V and J ends were trimmed by 1 base and 0 bases, with 8 bases remaining between them. The V gene's germline CDR1 is SGHAT and CDR2 FQDESV (reference sequence). The CDR3 covers 15 residues. CDR3 loop: CASSLEESSTDTQYF. In nucleotides, the CDR3 is TGTGCCAGCAGCTTAGAGGAGTCTAGCACAGATACGCAGTATTTT. The whole variable domain, filled in from reference TRBV11-1 and TRBJ2-3, reads EAEVAQSPRYKITEKSQAVAFWCDPISGHATLYWYRQILGQGPELLVQFQDESVVDDSQLPKDRFSAERLKGVDSTLKIQPAELGDSAMYLCASSLEESSTDTQYFGPGTRLTVL.

The chain is built from TRBV19 and TRBJ1-1; TRBD1 aligns across 10 bases. This CDR3 has 16 amino acids. CDR1 is LNHDA, CDR2 SQIVND, per germline (reference sequence). Trimming took 11 bases from V and 1 from J; bases not matched to a gene: 13. The CDR3 loop reads CAGKGDRGFSNTEAFF. CDR3 coding DNA: TGTGCCGGAAAAGGGGACAGGGGATTCTCGAACACTGAAGCTTTCTTT.

The chain links TRBV30 to TRBJ1-1; TRBD1 matches 7 bases. The CDR3 loop spans 14 amino acids. The V segment lost 3 bases and the J segment 0 bases; nucleotides outside the gene matches: 4. CDR1 is GTSNPN, CDR2 SVGIG, per germline (reference sequence). CDR3 loop: CAWSPDRVNTEAFF. The CDR3 DNA follows: TGTGCCTGGAGCCCAGACAGGGTGAACACTGAAGCTTTCTTT.

The chain couples TRBV28 to TRBJ2-1; 11 nucleotides agree with TRBD2. This CDR3 comprises 15 residues. V lost 4 bases and J lost 6; bases outside the gene matches: 5. Germline V gene sequence: CDR1 MDHEN, CDR2 SYDVKM. The CDR3 bases are TGTGCCAGCAGTTCCCCGGGGACTAGCGGCAATGAGCAGTTCTTC. Protein: CASSSPGTSGNEQFF. Based on the CDR3 plus reference TRBV28 and TRBJ2-1, the full variable domain is DVKVTQSSRYLVKRTGEKVFLECVQDMDHENMFWYRQDPGLGLRLIYFSYDVKMKEKGDIPEGYSVSREKKERFSLILESASTNQTSMYLCASSSPGTSGNEQFFGPGTRLTVL.

The chain carries TRBV28 and TRBJ2-7; 7 nucleotides align to TRBD1. Germline V lookup: CDR1 MDHEN, CDR2 SYDVKM. Trimming removed 6 bases from V and 2 bases from J; junction bases left unmatched: 7. CDR3 size: 14 residues. The CDR3 protein is CASSRGQHPYEQYF. Written as DNA, the CDR3 is TGTGCCAGCAGCCGGGGACAGCACCCCTACGAGCAGTACTTC.

This chain uses TRBV5-1 with TRBJ1-1; TRBD1 matches 7 bases. J gave up 5 bases and V 5 bases, and 9 bases lay outside the gene matches. Germline V CDR1 and CDR2: SGHRS, YFSETQ. CDR3 length: 14 amino acids. The CDR3 region has the DNA TGCGCCAGCAGTGCCGGGACAGATAATACTGAAGCTTTCTTT. It yields the protein CASSAGTDNTEAFF.

The V call is TRBV5-1, the J call TRBJ2-5; D is possibly TRBD2 (5 bases). Germline values: CDR1 SGHRS, CDR2 YFSETQ. The CDR3 has 12 residues. This chain's CDR3 is CGSDGGEETQYF. As DNA, the CDR3 is TGCGGTTCGGACGGAGGAGAAGAGACCCAGTACTTC.

The genes are TRBV25-1 and TRBJ2-3; 13 bases agree with TRBD2. Germline values: CDR1 MGHDK, CDR2 SYGVNS. J gave up 6 bases and V 0 bases, and 6 bases lay outside the gene matches. This CDR3 comprises 17 residues. The DNA for the CDR3 is TGTGCCAGCAGTGAATATCCACTAGCGGGAGGGTCGGATACGCAGTATTTT. This sequence encodes CASSEYPLAGGSDTQYF.